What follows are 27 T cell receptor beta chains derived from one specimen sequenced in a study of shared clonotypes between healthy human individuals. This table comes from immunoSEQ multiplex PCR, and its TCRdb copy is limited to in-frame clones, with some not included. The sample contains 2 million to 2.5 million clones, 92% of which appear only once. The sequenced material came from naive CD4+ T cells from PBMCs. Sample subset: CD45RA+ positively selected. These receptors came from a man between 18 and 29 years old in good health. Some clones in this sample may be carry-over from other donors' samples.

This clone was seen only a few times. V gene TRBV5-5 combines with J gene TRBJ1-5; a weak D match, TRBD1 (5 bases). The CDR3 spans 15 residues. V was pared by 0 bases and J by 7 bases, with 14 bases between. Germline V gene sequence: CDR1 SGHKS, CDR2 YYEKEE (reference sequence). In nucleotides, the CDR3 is TGTGCCAGCAGCTTGGTGCCACAGGAGTTACAGCCCCAGCATTTT. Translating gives CASSLVPQELQPQHF.

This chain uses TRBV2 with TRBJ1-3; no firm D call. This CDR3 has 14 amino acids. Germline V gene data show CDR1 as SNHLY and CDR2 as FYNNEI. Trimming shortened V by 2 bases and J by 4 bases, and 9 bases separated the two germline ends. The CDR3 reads CASSETQQGNTIYF. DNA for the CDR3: TGTGCCAGCAGTGAAACGCAACAGGGAAACACCATATATTTT.

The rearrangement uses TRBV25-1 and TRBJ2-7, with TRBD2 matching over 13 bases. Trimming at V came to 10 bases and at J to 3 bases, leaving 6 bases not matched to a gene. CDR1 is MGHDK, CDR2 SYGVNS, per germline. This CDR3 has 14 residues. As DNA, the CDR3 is TGTGCCACCCAGGGACTAGCGGGATACTACGAGCAGTACTTC. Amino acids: CATQGLAGYYEQYF.

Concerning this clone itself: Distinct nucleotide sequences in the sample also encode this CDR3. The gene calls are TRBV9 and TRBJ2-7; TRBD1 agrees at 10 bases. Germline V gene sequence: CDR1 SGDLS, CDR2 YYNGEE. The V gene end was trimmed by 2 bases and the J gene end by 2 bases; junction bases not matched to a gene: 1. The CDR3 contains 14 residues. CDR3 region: CASSVGQGAYEQYF. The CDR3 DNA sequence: TGTGCCAGCAGCGTTGGACAGGGGGCCTACGAGCAGTACTTC. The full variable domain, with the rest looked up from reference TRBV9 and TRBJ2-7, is DSGVTQTPKHLITATGQRVTLRCSPRSGDLSVYWYQQSLDQGLQFLIQYYNGEERAKGNILERFSAQQFPDLHSELNLSSLELGDSALYFCASSVGQGAYEQYFGPGTRLTVT.

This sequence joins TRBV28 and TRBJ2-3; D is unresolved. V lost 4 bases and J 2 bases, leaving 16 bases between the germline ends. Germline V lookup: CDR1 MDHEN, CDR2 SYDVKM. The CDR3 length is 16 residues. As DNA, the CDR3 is TGTGCCAGCAGTTCAACGCCGGGCTTACCCACAGATACGCAGTATTTT. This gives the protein CASSSTPGLPTDTQYF. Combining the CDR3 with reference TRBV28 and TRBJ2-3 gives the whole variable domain DVKVTQSSRYLVKRTGEKVFLECVQDMDHENMFWYRQDPGLGLRLIYFSYDVKMKEKGDIPEGYSVSREKKERFSLILESASTNQTSMYLCASSSTPGLPTDTQYFGPGTRLTVL.

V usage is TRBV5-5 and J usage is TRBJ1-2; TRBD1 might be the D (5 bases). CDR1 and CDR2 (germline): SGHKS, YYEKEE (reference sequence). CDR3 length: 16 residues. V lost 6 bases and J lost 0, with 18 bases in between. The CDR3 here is CASTWGGGQTNYGYTF. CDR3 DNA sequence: TGTGCCAGCACCTGGGGCGGCGGACAAACTAACTATGGCTACACCTTC.

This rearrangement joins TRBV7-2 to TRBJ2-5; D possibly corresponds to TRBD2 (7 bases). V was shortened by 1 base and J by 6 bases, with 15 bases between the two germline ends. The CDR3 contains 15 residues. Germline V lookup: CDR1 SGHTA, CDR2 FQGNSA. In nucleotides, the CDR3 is TGTGCCAGCAGCTTAGTTTCGGGGGGCTTGAAGACCCAGTACTTC. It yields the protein CASSLVSGGLKTQYF.

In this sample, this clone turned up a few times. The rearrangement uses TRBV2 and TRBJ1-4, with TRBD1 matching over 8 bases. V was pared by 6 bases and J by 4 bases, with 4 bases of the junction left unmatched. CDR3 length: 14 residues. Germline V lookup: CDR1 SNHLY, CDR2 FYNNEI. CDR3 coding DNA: TGTGCCAGCAGCAGACAGGGGCGTAATGAAAAACTGTTTTTT. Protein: CASSRQGRNEKLFF.

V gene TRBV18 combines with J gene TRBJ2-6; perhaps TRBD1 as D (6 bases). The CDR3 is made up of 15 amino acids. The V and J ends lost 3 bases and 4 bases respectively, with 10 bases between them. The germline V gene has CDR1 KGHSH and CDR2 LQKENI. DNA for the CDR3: TGTGCCAGCTCACCGCAGGGGAACGGGGCCAACGTCCTGACTTTC. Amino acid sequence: CASSPQGNGANVLTF.

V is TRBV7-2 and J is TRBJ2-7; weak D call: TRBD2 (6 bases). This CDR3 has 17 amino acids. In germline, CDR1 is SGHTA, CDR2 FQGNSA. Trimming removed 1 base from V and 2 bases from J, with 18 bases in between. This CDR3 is CASSLEVFGRSPYEQYF. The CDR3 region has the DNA TGTGCCAGCAGCTTAGAAGTGTTCGGGAGAAGCCCCTACGAGCAGTACTTC. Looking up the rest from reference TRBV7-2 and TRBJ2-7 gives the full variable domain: GAGVSQSPSNKVTEKGKDVELRCDPISGHTALYWYRQSLGQGLEFLIYFQGNSAPDKSGLPSDRFSAERTGGSVSTLTIQRTQQEDSAVYLCASSLEVFGRSPYEQYFGPGTRLTVT.

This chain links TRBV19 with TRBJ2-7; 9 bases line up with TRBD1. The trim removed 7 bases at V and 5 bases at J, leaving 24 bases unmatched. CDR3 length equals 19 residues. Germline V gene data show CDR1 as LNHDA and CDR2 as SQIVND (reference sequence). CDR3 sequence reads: CASTTNAILTGGLRDEQYF. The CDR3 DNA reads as TGTGCCAGTACGACCAATGCTATACTTACAGGGGGCTTGAGAGACGAGCAGTACTTC.

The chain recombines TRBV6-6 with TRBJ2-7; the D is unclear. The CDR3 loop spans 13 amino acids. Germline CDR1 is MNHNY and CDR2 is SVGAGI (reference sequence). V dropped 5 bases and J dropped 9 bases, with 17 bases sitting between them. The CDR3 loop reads CASSPPTQWGQYF. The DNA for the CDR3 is TGTGCCAGCAGTCCTCCGACCCAATGGGGGCAGTACTTC.

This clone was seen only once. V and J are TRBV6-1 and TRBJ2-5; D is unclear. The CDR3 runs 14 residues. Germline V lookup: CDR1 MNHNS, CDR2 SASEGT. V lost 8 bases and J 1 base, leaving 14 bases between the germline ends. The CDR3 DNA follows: TGTGCCAGCGATTCCATAGGATCCCAAGAGACCCAGTACTTC. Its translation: CASDSIGSQETQYF.

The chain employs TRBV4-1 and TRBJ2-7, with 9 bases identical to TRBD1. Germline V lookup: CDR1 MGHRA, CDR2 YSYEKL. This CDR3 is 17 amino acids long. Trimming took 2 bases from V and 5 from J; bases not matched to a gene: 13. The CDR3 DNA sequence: TGCGCCAGCAGCCAACTTTACTACACCGGGACAGGGCACGAGCAGTACTTC. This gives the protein CASSQLYYTGTGHEQYF.

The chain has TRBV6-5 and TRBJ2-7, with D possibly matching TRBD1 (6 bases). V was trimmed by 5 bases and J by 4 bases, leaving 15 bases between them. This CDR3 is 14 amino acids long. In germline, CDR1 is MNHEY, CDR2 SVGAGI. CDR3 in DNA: TGTGCCAGCAGTCTCGACAGGCAGTCGTACGAGCAGTACTTC. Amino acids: CASSLDRQSYEQYF.

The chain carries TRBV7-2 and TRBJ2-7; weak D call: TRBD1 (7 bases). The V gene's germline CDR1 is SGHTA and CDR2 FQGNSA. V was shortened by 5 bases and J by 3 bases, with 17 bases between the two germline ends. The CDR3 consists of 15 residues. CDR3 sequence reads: CASSPTGTARYEQYF. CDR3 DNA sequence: TGTGCCAGCAGCCCGACAGGGACTGCCCGCTACGAGCAGTACTTC.

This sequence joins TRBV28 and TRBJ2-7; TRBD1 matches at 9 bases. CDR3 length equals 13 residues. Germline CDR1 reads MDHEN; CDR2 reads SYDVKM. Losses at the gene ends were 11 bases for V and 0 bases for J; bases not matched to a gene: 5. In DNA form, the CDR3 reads TGTGCCCACAGGGGGCCCGACTCCTACGAGCAGTACTTC. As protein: CAHRGPDSYEQYF.

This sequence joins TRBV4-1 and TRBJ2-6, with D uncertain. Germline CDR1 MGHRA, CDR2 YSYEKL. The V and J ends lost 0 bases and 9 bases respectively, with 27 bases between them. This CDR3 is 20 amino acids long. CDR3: CASSQDRSRAPAHGDNVLTF. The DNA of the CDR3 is TGCGCCAGCAGCCAAGATCGAAGTAGGGCCCCTGCGCATGGCGACAACGTCCTGACTTTC.

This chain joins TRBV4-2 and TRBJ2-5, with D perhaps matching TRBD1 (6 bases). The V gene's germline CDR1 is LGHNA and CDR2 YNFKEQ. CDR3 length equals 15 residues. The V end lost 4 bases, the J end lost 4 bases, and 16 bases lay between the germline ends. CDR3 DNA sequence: TGTGCCAGCAGCCCCACGCTCTCCAGGGGAGAGACCCAGTACTTC. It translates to CASSPTLSRGETQYF.

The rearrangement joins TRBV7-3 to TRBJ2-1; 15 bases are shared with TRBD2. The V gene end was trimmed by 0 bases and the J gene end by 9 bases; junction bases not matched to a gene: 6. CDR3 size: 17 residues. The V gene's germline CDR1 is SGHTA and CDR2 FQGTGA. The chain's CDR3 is CASSLTRTSGRAREQFF. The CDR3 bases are TGTGCCAGCAGCTTAACAAGGACTAGCGGGAGGGCCCGTGAGCAGTTCTTC. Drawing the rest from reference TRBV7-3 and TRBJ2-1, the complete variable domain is GAGVSQTPSNKVTEKGKYVELRCDPISGHTALYWYRQSLGQGPEFLIYFQGTGAADDSGLPNDRFFAVRPEGSVSTLKIQRTERGDSAVYLCASSLTRTSGRAREQFFGPGTRLTVL.

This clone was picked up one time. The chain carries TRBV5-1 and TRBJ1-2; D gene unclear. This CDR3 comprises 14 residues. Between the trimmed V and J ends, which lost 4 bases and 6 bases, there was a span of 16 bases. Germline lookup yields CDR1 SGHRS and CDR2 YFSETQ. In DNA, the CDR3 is TGCGCCAGCAGCCCCATGGACGTGGACCATGGCTACACCTTC. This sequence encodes CASSPMDVDHGYTF. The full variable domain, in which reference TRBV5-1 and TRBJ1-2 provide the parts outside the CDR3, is KAGVTQTPRYLIKTRGQQVTLSCSPISGHRSVSWYQQTPGQGLQFLFEYFSETQRNKGNFPGRFSGRQFSNSRSEMNVSTLELGDSALYLCASSPMDVDHGYTFGSGTRLTVV.

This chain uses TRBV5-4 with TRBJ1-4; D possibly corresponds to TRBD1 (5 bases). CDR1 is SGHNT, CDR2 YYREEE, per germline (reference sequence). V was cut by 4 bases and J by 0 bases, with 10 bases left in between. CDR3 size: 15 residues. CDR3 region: CASSRDSATNEKLFF. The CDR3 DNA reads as TGTGCCAGCAGCAGGGACTCTGCAACTAATGAAAAACTGTTTTTT.

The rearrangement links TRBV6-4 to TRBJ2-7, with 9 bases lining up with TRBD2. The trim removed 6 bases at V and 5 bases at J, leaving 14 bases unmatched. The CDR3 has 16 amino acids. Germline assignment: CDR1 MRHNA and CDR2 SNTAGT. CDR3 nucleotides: TGTGCCAGCAGGGGGCAATGGGGACTAGCAACGCACGAGCAGTACTTC. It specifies CASRGQWGLATHEQYF.

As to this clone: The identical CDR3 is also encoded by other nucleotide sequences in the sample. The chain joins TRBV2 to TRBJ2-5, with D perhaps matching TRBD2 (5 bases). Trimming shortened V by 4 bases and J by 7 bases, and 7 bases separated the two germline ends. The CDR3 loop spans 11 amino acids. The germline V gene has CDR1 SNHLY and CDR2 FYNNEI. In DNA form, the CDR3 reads TGTGCCAGCAGTGCCCGGGGGACCCAGTACTTC. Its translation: CASSARGTQYF.

CDR3: CASSLGTSTVVNEQFF. The CDR3 nucleotides read TGCGCCAGCAGCTTGGGAACTAGCACTGTGGTAAATGAGCAGTTCTTC. V usage is TRBV5-1 and J usage is TRBJ2-1; the D gene is possibly TRBD2 (6 bases). The CDR3 is 16 amino acids. Trimming shortened V by 0 bases and J by 7 bases, and 17 bases separated the two germline ends. In germline, CDR1 is SGHRS, CDR2 YFSETQ.

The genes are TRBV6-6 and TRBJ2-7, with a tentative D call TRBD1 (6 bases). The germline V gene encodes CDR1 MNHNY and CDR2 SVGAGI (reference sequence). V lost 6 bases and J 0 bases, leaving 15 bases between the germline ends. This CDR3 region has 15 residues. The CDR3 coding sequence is TGTGCCAGCAGCACTGTGGGACAAGACTCCTACGAGCAGTACTTC. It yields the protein CASSTVGQDSYEQYF.

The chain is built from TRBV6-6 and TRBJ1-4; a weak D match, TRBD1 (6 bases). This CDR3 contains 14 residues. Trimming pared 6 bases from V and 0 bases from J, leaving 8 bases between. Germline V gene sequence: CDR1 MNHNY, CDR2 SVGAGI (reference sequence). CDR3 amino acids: CASRDSSTNEKLFF. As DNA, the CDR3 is TGTGCCAGCAGGGACAGCTCAACTAATGAAAAACTGTTTTTT.